This record concerns one T cell receptor beta chain sequence. Its target is not known. These data are taken from a study of cytomegalovirus exposure and HLA in healthy donors. For the study at large: A prior analysis found fewer than 120 million unique TCR beta sequences from approximately 200 million T cells. Study-level results: As a later analysis revealed, the rate of TCR association differed by HLA locus, with DRB1 most and HLA-C fewest. In a later analysis, TCR beta V- and J-gene trimming showed a link to a missense DCLRE1C variant. Several top significant clusters appeared, in a later analysis, to be linked to common viral pathogens.

V was shortened by 6 bases and J by 6 bases, with 15 bases between the two germline ends. This CDR3 has 13 amino acids. Germline values: CDR1 SGHRS, CDR2 YFSETQ. PCR used 60 Vbeta primers and 13 Jbeta primers. Measured with immunoSEQ multiplex PCR; TCRdb has only the in-frame clones, and not every one. The table has over 150,000 clones, over 75% seen once; the top ten hold 1%. This TCR was sampled from a woman between 50 and 59 years old in good health and CMV-seropositive. V gene TRBV5-1 combines with J gene TRBJ1-1, with D perhaps TRBD1 (5 bases). Sequences were obtained from PBMCs. The CDR3 DNA is TGCGCCAGCAACCGCGGCAGGGACTCTGAAGCTTTCTTT. Encoded protein: CASNRGRDSEAFF.